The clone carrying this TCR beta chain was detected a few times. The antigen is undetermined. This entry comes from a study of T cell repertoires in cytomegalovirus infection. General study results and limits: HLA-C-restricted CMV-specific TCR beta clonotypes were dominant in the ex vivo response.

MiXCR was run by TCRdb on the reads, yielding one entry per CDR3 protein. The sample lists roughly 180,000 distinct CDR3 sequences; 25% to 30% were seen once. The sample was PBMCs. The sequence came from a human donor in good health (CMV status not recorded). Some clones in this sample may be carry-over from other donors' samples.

CDR3 loop: CASSYFQPKPGAFF. CDR3 sequence (DNA): TGTGCCAGCAGTTACTTTCAACCGAAACCAGGCGCTTTCTTT. The chain combines TRBV6-6 with TRBJ1-1, with D hard to call. Between the trimmed V and J ends, which lost 1 base and 11 bases, there was a span of 17 bases. Germline V gene data show CDR1 as MNHNY and CDR2 as SVGAGI (reference sequence). This CDR3 spans 14 amino acids.